One and the same sample provided the 28 T cell receptor beta chains below, sequenced in a study of cytomegalovirus exposure and HLA in healthy donors (dated by TCRdb to between 2016 and 2019). Libraries were made using the immunoSEQ multiplex PCR assay. A mixture of 60 forward primers for TCR Vbeta segments and 13 reverse primers for TCR Jbeta segments was used in the multiplex PCR. TCRdb stores this immuneACCESS table with in-frame sequences only. Part of the clones is absent; in the studies checked, under half of the shortfall reflects unresolved V genes, and no reason is known for the rest. The sample's records list around 80,000 clones. Over 4.5% of the sample rests with the top ten. Material for sequencing was PBMCs. Receptors originate from a man in his forties in good health and CMV-seronegative.

The chain combines TRBV5-6 with TRBJ2-7; 9 positions match TRBD2. There are 16 residues in the CDR3. Germline CDR1 and CDR2: SGHDT and YYEEEE. Unmatched junction bases numbered 8, after V lost 0 bases and J lost 4 bases. DNA of the CDR3: TGTGCCAGCAGCTTGGTTGGGGCTAGCGGGGAGTACGAGCAGTACTTC. This translates into CASSLVGASGEYEQYF. Full variable domain (remainder filled in from reference TRBV5-6 and TRBJ2-7): DAGVTQSPTHLIKTRGQQVTLRCSPKSGHDTVSWYQQALGQGPQFIFQYYEEEERQRGNFPDRFSGHQFPNYSSELNVNALLLGDSALYLCASSLVGASGEYEQYFGPGTRLTVT.

The V gene is TRBV19, the J gene TRBJ1-2, with a tentative D call TRBD1 (6 bases). The CDR3 is 13 amino acids. Per the germline V gene, CDR1 is LNHDA and CDR2 is SQIVND (reference sequence). The V gene lost 7 bases and the J gene lost 5 bases, with 14 bases spanning the gap. In nucleotides, the CDR3 is TGTGCCAGTACCGGGACAACATCGTATGGCTACACCTTC. Encoded protein: CASTGTTSYGYTF.

The chain couples TRBV30 to TRBJ2-7; TRBD2 might be the D (5 bases). The V and J ends lost 0 bases and 4 bases respectively, with 13 bases between them. Germline-derived CDR1 and CDR2 are GTSNPN and SVGIG (reference sequence). This CDR3 contains 14 residues. As DNA, the CDR3 is TGTGCCTGGAGTGTACCCACTAGAGGGTACGAGCAGTACTTC. This encodes CAWSVPTRGYEQYF. Combining the CDR3 with reference TRBV30 and TRBJ2-7 gives the whole variable domain SQTIHQWPATLVQPVGSPLSLECTVEGTSNPNLYWYRQAAGRGLQLLFYSVGIGQISSEVPQNLSASRPQDRQFILSSKKLLLSDSGFYLCAWSVPTRGYEQYFGPGTRLTVT.

The chain is built from TRBV10-3 and TRBJ1-6; no definite D call. Germline V CDR1 and CDR2: ENHRY, SYGVKD. This CDR3 is built from 16 residues. V lost 2 bases, J lost 10 bases, and 18 bases lay in between. Written as DNA, the CDR3 is TGTGCCATCAGTGAGGGGCACGAGTGGGAGGGATCACCCCTCCACTTT. Translating it yields CAISEGHEWEGSPLHF.

The J gene is TRBJ2-7, the V gene TRBV6-5; 10 bases fit TRBD1. Per germline, CDR1 MNHEY and CDR2 SVGAGI. With V trimmed by 6 bases and J by 4 bases, 3 bases remained unmatched. The CDR3 has 13 residues. The CDR3 protein is CASSLGQGYEQYF. CDR3 nucleotide sequence: TGTGCCAGCAGCCTGGGACAGGGGTACGAGCAGTACTTC.

V is TRBV7-8 and J is TRBJ2-7; D possibly corresponds to TRBD1 (6 bases). V dropped 5 bases and J dropped 2 bases, with 16 bases sitting between them. The germline CDR1 and CDR2 sequences are SGHVS and FQNEAQ. The CDR3 is 15 amino acids. The CDR3 DNA is TGTGCCAGCAGCGCTCGGGACAAACGAGCCTACGAGCAGTACTTC. Translated: CASSARDKRAYEQYF.

The chain is built from TRBV7-8 and TRBJ2-2; the match to TRBD2 covers 14 bases. Germline V gene sequence: CDR1 SGHVS, CDR2 FQNEAQ. The CDR3 totals 19 residues. J was trimmed by 2 bases and V by 4 bases; bases with no gene match: 9. CDR3 DNA: TGTGCCAGCAGCTGGAGACTAGCGGGAGGGTCCGAAAACACCGGGGAGCTGTTTTTT. This translates into CASSWRLAGGSENTGELFF.

The chain joins TRBV28 to TRBJ1-5; D uncertain. CDR3 size: 14 residues. In germline, CDR1 is MDHEN, CDR2 SYDVKM. The ends were cut back, 3 bases at V and 15 bases at J, with 21 bases in the middle. CDR3 DNA: TGTGCCAGCAGTTTTTTAGGGTCGCGGGCAGGAGGGCATTTT. The encoded protein is CASSFLGSRAGGHF. Looking up the rest from reference TRBV28 and TRBJ1-5 gives the full variable domain: DVKVTQSSRYLVKRTGEKVFLECVQDMDHENMFWYRQDPGLGLRLIYFSYDVKMKEKGDIPEGYSVSREKKERFSLILESASTNQTSMYLCASSFLGSRAGGHFGDGTRLSIL.

The chain couples TRBV10-3 to TRBJ2-1; TRBD2 matches 16 bases. The germline V gene encodes CDR1 ENHRY and CDR2 SYGVKD. Trimming took 2 bases from V and 12 from J; bases not matched to a gene: 7. The CDR3 has 16 residues. CDR3: CAISEGTSGGVLGQFF. The CDR3 bases are TGTGCCATCAGTGAGGGGACTAGCGGGGGGGTGTTAGGGCAGTTCTTC.

The J gene is TRBJ2-2, the V gene TRBV29-1; no clear D. Trimming removed 5 bases at V and 3 bases at J, with 10 bases between. This CDR3 contains 13 residues. Per germline, CDR1 SQVTM and CDR2 ANQGSEA. The CDR3 bases are TGCAGCGTTCAGGTGTCGGACACCGGGGAGCTGTTTTTT. It is translated as CSVQVSDTGELFF.

The V gene is TRBV7-9, the J gene TRBJ2-2, with D perhaps matching TRBD1 (6 bases). Germline V lookup: CDR1 SEHNR, CDR2 FQNEAQ (reference sequence). The CDR3 is made up of 15 amino acids. Trimming shortened V by 7 bases and J by 0 bases, and 12 bases separated the two germline ends. The CDR3 sequence: CASTRRGTNTGELFF. The CDR3 DNA reads TGTGCCAGCACTCGAAGGGGGACGAACACCGGGGAGCTGTTTTTT.

This chain links TRBV5-4 with TRBJ2-1; 7 nucleotides agree with TRBD2. The CDR3 consists of 16 residues. The germline gives CDR1 SGHNT, CDR2 YYREEE (reference sequence). The V and J ends lost 4 bases and 4 bases, in that order; junction bases with no gene match: 11. CDR3 sequence reads: CASSTPGTMEYNEQFF. For the CDR3, the DNA is TGTGCCAGCAGCACTCCCGGGACTATGGAGTACAATGAGCAGTTCTTC.

The chain is built from TRBV10-3 and TRBJ1-3; D is perhaps TRBD1 (5 bases). Germline V gene data show CDR1 as ENHRY and CDR2 as SYGVKD. The CDR3 loop spans 16 amino acids. Trimming took off 6 bases at V and 5 bases at J, with 20 bases between the two ends. CDR3 nucleotides: TGTGCCATCAGCCAAGACAGCTCCAGCACGAGAAACACCATATATTTT. It yields the protein CAISQDSSSTRNTIYF.

The DNA for the CDR3 is TGCGCCAGCAGCCCGGACAGCCCCAAGGGGCCCCAGCATTTT. Translation gives CASSPDSPKGPQHF. This sequence joins TRBV5-1 and TRBJ1-5; a weak D match, TRBD1 (6 bases). The ends were cut back, 4 bases at V and 9 bases at J, with 17 bases in the middle. Germline assignment: CDR1 SGHRS and CDR2 YFSETQ. The CDR3 has 14 amino acids. The entire variable domain, with the rest obtained from reference TRBV5-1 and TRBJ1-5, is as follows: KAGVTQTPRYLIKTRGQQVTLSCSPISGHRSVSWYQQTPGQGLQFLFEYFSETQRNKGNFPGRFSGRQFSNSRSEMNVSTLELGDSALYLCASSPDSPKGPQHFGDGTRLSIL.

The CDR3 DNA reads as TGTGCCAGTAGTACTGGGACTGGGGTCTCCTACGAGCAGTACTTC. Protein product: CASSTGTGVSYEQYF. V and J are TRBV19 and TRBJ2-7; D might be TRBD2 (6 bases). From germline, CDR1 is LNHDA and CDR2 SQIVND (reference sequence). This CDR3 is built from 15 residues. Trimming stripped 4 bases from V and 0 bases from J, with 13 bases between.

The chain carries TRBV5-1 and TRBJ1-4; 9 bases line up with TRBD1. The germline V gene has CDR1 SGHRS and CDR2 YFSETQ. The CDR3 has 15 residues. V lost 3 bases, J lost 5 bases, and 5 bases stayed unmatched. The CDR3 loop is CASSSPDRGNEKLFF. The CDR3 coding sequence is TGCGCCAGCAGCTCACCAGACAGGGGGAATGAAAAACTGTTTTTT.

The V and J genes are TRBV11-3 and TRBJ2-1, with a tentative D call TRBD1 (6 bases). V was shortened by 2 bases and J by 8 bases, with 7 bases between the two germline ends. CDR1 and CDR2 (germline): SGHNT, YENEEA. CDR3 length: 12 residues. CDR3 bases: TGTGCCAGCAGCTTAAGGGGGTATGAGCAGTTCTTC. It encodes CASSLRGYEQFF.

V is TRBV19 and J is TRBJ1-2; D gene ambiguous. From germline, CDR1 is LNHDA and CDR2 SQIVND (reference sequence). V dropped 3 bases and J dropped 7 bases, with 18 bases sitting between them. The CDR3 has 15 residues. CDR3 nucleotide sequence: TGTGCCAGTAGTATGGGGTCGGGGAGCAGTATTGGCTACACCTTC. Translating it yields CASSMGSGSSIGYTF.

The chain combines TRBV7-6 with TRBJ2-7, with D perhaps matching TRBD2 (6 bases). V lost 0 bases to trimming and J lost 2 bases, with 11 bases between them. Germline V CDR1 and CDR2: SGHVS, FNYEAQ. This CDR3 has 15 amino acids. CDR3 sequence: CASSLAGGATYEQYF. CDR3 bases: TGTGCCAGCAGCTTAGCTGGCGGGGCGACCTACGAGCAGTACTTC.

The chain couples TRBV21-1 to TRBJ2-1; the table calls TRBD2, which could not be checked here. TRBV21-1 has pseudogene status. CDR3 length equals 15 residues. CDR3 amino acids: CASILWGGTYNEQFF. The CDR3 DNA reads TGTGCCAGCATCCTATGGGGCGGGACTTACAATGAGCAGTTCTTC.

The chain uses TRBV7-8 and TRBJ1-1; D gene uncertain. This CDR3 comprises 14 residues. Trimming took 3 bases from V and 4 from J, leaving 12 bases between them. Germline-derived CDR1 and CDR2 are SGHVS and FQNEAQ. Here the CDR3 DNA reads TGTGCCAGCAGCTTGCTCCGAGGCGGCACTGAAGCTTTCTTT. Translation gives CASSLLRGGTEAFF.

V usage is TRBV2 and J usage is TRBJ1-5, with TRBD1 matching over 7 bases. Per the germline V gene, CDR1 is SNHLY and CDR2 is FYNNEI. There are 14 residues in the CDR3. V lost 4 bases, J lost 3 bases, and 3 bases stayed unmatched. CDR3: CASSGDSINQPQHF. In DNA, the CDR3 is TGTGCCAGCAGTGGGGACAGCATCAATCAGCCCCAGCATTTT.

The rearrangement joins TRBV6-5 to TRBJ1-2, with a tentative D call TRBD1 (5 bases). V was shortened by 2 bases and J by 8 bases, with 12 bases between the two germline ends. CDR1 MNHEY and CDR2 SVGAGI come from the germline V gene. This CDR3 is 13 amino acids long. CDR3 coding DNA: TGTGCCAGCAGTTACGAAGGGGCGGGGGGCTACACCTTC. It yields the protein CASSYEGAGGYTF.

CDR3 protein: CSVRVDEAFF. Here the CDR3 DNA reads TGCAGCGTTCGGGTAGATGAAGCTTTCTTT. V usage is TRBV29-1 and J usage is TRBJ1-1; no definite D call. The CDR3 totals 10 residues. Trimming cost V 5 bases and J 7 bases, with 8 bases left between them. From germline, CDR1 is SQVTM and CDR2 ANQGSEA.

The rearrangement uses TRBV29-1 and TRBJ2-2, with D possibly TRBD2 on 5 matching bases. Germline V gene data show CDR1 as SQVTM and CDR2 as ANQGSEA. The V end was cut by 6 bases, the J end by 4 bases, with 12 bases between. This CDR3 has 13 residues. CDR3 DNA: TGCAGCGTGAATATTGGAGGCACCGGGGAGCTGTTTTTT. It is translated as CSVNIGGTGELFF.

V gene TRBV5-6 combines with J gene TRBJ2-2; TRBD2 might be the D (5 bases). CDR3 length: 16 residues. Trimming cost V 4 bases and J 4 bases, with 17 bases left between them. Germline V gives CDR1 SGHDT, CDR2 YYEEEE. The CDR3 DNA reads as TGTGCCAGCAGCCGGAAGGGCAGGAGGACCACCGGGGAGCTGTTTTTT. Translation: CASSRKGRRTTGELFF.

The chain combines TRBV9 with TRBJ2-7; a possible D gene is TRBD1 (7 bases). Trimming shortened V by 0 bases and J by 5 bases, and 18 bases separated the two germline ends. This CDR3 region has 16 residues. CDR1 is SGDLS, CDR2 YYNGEE, per germline. The CDR3 sequence is CASSVDGGQRPDEQYF. The CDR3 DNA reads TGTGCCAGCAGCGTAGACGGGGGACAGAGACCGGACGAGCAGTACTTC.

The J gene is TRBJ2-5, the V gene TRBV7-6; 10 bases align to TRBD1. This CDR3 has 16 amino acids. In germline, CDR1 is SGHVS, CDR2 FNYEAQ. J lost 5 bases, V lost 5 bases, and 11 bases had no gene match. This CDR3 reads CASSANGQGGRETQYF. The DNA of the CDR3 is TGTGCCAGCAGCGCAAACGGACAGGGGGGTCGTGAGACCCAGTACTTC.